Each of the 10 T cell receptor beta chains below was sequenced from the same sample in a study of CD8 T cells in Susac syndrome. About 0.5 to 1 ug RNA was reverse transcribed with random hexamers. MiXCR, run by TCRdb on the immunoSEQ multiplex PCR reads, gives a single entry per CDR3 protein. In the table there are some 400,000 distinct CDR3 sequences, more than 80% of which are singletons. Sequences were obtained from CD8+ T cells from PBMCs. Source of these receptors: a human donor with multiple sclerosis.

This clonotype came up once. CDR3 in amino acids: CASSLGPWRTNTEAFF. The CDR3 DNA reads as TGTGCCAGCAGCCTCGGGCCTTGGCGCACGAACACTGAAGCTTTCTTT. The chain carries TRBV5-6 and TRBJ1-1; no definite D call. In germline, CDR1 is SGHDT, CDR2 YYEEEE. V was trimmed by 4 bases and J by 1 base, leaving 17 bases between them. This CDR3 region has 16 residues.

This clonotype was observed a single time. The chain links TRBV11-1 to TRBJ1-1; 7 bases fit TRBD1. Trimming cost V 5 bases and J 5 bases; bases outside gene matches: 11. Germline lookup yields CDR1 SGHAT and CDR2 FQDESV (reference sequence). This CDR3 comprises 15 residues. The CDR3 loop is CASSLGVEGATEAFF. In DNA form, the CDR3 reads TGTGCCAGCAGCCTAGGGGTTGAGGGGGCTACTGAAGCTTTCTTT.

This clonotype was seen once. This rearrangement joins TRBV19 to TRBJ2-7; tentatively, D is TRBD1 (5 bases). CDR1 is LNHDA and CDR2 is SQIVND in the germline V gene (reference sequence). CDR3 length: 15 residues. Trimming removed 6 bases at V and 0 bases at J, with 15 bases between. The CDR3 is CASRNTARDSYEQYF. In nucleotides, the CDR3 is TGTGCCAGTAGGAATACCGCCAGGGACTCCTACGAGCAGTACTTC. The full variable domain, its missing parts supplied by reference TRBV19 and TRBJ2-7, is DGGITQSPKYLFRKEGQNVTLSCEQNLNHDAMYWYRQDPGQGLRLIYYSQIVNDFQKGDIAEGYSVSREKKESFPLTVTSAQKNPTAFYLCASRNTARDSYEQYFGPGTRLTVT.

The V gene is TRBV20-1, the J gene TRBJ2-1, with 9 positions matching TRBD1. V was clipped by 0 bases and J by 8 bases; unmatched bases: 8. Germline lookup yields CDR1 DFQATT and CDR2 SNEGSKA (reference sequence). The CDR3 has 15 amino acids. This CDR3 reads CSARDRDRVRDEQFF. As DNA, the CDR3 is TGCAGTGCTAGAGATCGGGACAGGGTAAGAGATGAGCAGTTCTTC.

The chain recombines TRBV6-1 with TRBJ2-3, with 7 bases fitting TRBD2. V dropped 2 bases and J dropped 6; count of bases not matched to a gene: 5. This CDR3 contains 14 residues. The germline gives CDR1 MNHNS, CDR2 SASEGT. The CDR3 here is CASSERGSYDTQYF. The CDR3 DNA is TGTGCCAGCAGTGAACGCGGGAGCTACGATACGCAGTATTTT.

This clonotype was observed a single time. The chain joins TRBV5-6 to TRBJ1-1, with 12 bases identical to TRBD1. Germline V gives CDR1 SGHDT, CDR2 YYEEEE. The length of the CDR3 is 16 residues. Trimming at V came to 3 bases and at J to 4 bases, leaving 7 bases not matched to a gene. The CDR3 DNA is TGTGCCAGCAGCTGGGACAGGGGGCGTATCGGCACTGAAGCTTTCTTT. It translates to CASSWDRGRIGTEAFF.

The chain has TRBV5-1 and TRBJ1-6, with D possibly TRBD1 on 6 matching bases. Trimming removed 0 bases from V and 7 bases from J, with 8 bases in between. The germline CDR1 and CDR2 sequences are SGHRS and YFSETQ. The CDR3 loop spans 14 amino acids. CDR3 bases: TGCGCCAGCAGCTTGGACAGGGAGAATTCACCCCTCCACTTT. It encodes CASSLDRENSPLHF.

The chain employs TRBV3-1 and TRBJ2-7; TRBD1 matches 7 bases. In germline, CDR1 is LGHDT, CDR2 YNNKEL (reference sequence). This CDR3 has 14 residues. Trimming at V came to 5 bases and at J to 1 base, leaving 5 bases not matched to a gene. The CDR3 sequence is CASSETGPSYEQYF. The CDR3 nucleotides are TGTGCCAGCAGCGAGACAGGGCCATCCTACGAGCAGTACTTC.

The chain carries TRBV3-1 and TRBJ2-5, with D maybe TRBD2 (6 bases). CDR1 and CDR2 (germline): LGHDT, YNNKEL (reference sequence). The CDR3 is made up of 18 amino acids. With 4 bases removed from V and 2 bases from J, the gap between germline ends came to 23 bases. For the CDR3, the DNA is TGTGCCAGCAGCCGGCCCCCATTACTCAGCGGGTCGCAAGAGACCCAGTACTTC. Protein product: CASSRPPLLSGSQETQYF.

This chain links TRBV6-5 with TRBJ1-1; 7 bases agree with TRBD1. The V gene's germline CDR1 is MNHEY and CDR2 SVGAGI. The CDR3 has 13 residues. Losses at the gene ends were 10 bases for V and 2 bases for J; bases not matched to a gene: 7. DNA of the CDR3: TGTGCCACCTCAGGGACAGATAACACTGAAGCTTTCTTT. Residues: CATSGTDNTEAFF.